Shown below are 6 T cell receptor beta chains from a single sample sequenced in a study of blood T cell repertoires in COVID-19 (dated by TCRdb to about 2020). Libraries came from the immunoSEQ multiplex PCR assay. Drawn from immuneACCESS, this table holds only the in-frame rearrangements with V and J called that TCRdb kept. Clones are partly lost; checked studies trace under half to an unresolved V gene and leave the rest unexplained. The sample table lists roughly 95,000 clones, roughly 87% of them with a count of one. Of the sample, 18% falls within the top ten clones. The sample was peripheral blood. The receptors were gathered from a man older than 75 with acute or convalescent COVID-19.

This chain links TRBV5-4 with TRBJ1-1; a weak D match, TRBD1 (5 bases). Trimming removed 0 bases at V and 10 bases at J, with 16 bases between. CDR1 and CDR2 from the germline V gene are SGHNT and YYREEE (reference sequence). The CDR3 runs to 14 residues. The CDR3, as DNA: TGTGCCAGCAGCTTGGCCGGGGGACCCCCGATAGCTTTCTTT. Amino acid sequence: CASSLAGGPPIAFF.

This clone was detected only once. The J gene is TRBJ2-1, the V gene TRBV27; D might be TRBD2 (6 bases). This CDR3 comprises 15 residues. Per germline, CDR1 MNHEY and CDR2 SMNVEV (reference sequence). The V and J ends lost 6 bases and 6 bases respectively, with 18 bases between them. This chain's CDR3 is CASSPSVLGANEQFF. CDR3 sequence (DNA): TGTGCCAGCAGCCCTAGCGTTCTCGGGGCCAATGAGCAGTTCTTC.

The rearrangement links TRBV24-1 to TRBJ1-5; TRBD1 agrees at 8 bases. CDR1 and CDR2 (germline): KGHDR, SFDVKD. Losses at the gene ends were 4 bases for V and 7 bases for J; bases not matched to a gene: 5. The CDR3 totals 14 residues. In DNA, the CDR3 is TGTGCCACCAGTGAGGGACAGGTCCGCCAGCCCCAGCATTTT. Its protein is CATSEGQVRQPQHF.

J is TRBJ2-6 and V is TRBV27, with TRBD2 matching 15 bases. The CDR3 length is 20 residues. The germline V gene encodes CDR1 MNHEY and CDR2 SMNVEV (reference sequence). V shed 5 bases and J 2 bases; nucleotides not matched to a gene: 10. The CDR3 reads CASSLRTSGGVGPGANVLTF. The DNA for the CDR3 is TGTGCCAGCAGTCTTCGGACTAGCGGGGGGGTGGGACCTGGGGCCAACGTCCTGACTTTC.

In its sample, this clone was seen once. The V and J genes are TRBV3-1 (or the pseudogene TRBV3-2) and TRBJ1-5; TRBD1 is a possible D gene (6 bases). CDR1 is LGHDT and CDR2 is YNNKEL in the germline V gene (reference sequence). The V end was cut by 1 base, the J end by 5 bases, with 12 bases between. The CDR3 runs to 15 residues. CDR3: CASSQVRGAYQPQHF. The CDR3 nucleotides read TGTGCCAGCAGCCAAGTCAGGGGTGCTTATCAGCCCCAGCATTTT.

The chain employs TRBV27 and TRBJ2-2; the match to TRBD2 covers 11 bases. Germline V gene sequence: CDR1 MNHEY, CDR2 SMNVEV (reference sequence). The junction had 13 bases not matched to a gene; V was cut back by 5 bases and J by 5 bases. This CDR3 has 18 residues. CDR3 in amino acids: CASSLRMTSGVNTGELFF. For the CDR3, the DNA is TGTGCCAGCAGTCTACGAATGACTAGCGGGGTAAATACCGGGGAGCTGTTTTTT.